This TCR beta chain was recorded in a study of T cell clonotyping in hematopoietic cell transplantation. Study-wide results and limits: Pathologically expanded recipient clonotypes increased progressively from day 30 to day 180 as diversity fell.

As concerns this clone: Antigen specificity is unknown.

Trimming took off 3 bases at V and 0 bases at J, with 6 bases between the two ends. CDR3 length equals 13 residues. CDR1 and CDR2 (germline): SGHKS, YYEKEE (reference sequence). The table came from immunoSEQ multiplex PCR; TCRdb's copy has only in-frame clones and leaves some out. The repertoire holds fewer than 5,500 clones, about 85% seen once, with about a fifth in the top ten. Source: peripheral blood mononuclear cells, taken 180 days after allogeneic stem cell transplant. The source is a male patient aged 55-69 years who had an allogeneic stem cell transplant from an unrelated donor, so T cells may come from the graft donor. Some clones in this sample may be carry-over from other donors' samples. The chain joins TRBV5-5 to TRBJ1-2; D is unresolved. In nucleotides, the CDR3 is TGTGCCAGCAGCTCTCGAGCTAACTATGGCTACACCTTC. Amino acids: CASSSRANYGYTF. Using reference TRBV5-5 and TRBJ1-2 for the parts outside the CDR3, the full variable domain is DAGVTQSPTHLIKTRGQQVTLRCSPISGHKSVSWYQQVLGQGPQFIFQYYEKEERGRGNFPDRFSARQFPNYSSELNVNALLLGDSALYLCASSSRANYGYTFGSGTRLTVV.